The following is a TCR beta chain sequence with its context. In this sample, this clone turned up once. The antigen it binds to is not known. No base qualities exist here, and no much larger clone lies one base off it. Receptor libraries were prepared by the immunoSEQ multiplex PCR assay. For the multiplex PCR, a mixture combining 60 forward primers for TCR Vbeta segments and 13 reverse primers for TCR Jbeta segments was used. The CDR3 region of rearranged TCR beta genes was amplified from genomic DNA by a multiplex PCR assay. Amplified TCR beta libraries were sequenced as 87-base-pair reads on the Illumina HiSeq System. In the paper's pipeline: Across the 640 or so repertoires, a later analysis counted 80 million or so unique TCR beta chains, 9.5 million to 12 million of which were shared by at least two donors. A nearest-neighbor algorithm error-corrected the raw reads and collapsed the reads into unique sequences, merging closely related sequences to remove PCR and sequencing errors. Alignment of CDR3 sequences to IMGT reference sequences was used to assign V, D and J gene segments. For a sequence to be retained, a match of at least six nucleotides was required to both a V gene segment and a J gene segment. A rearrangement counted as productive if the CDR3 had no stop codons and remained in frame with V and J, and every other rearrangement counted as non-productive. Following IMGT convention, CDR3 was defined as the stretch from the second conserved V-encoded cysteine up to the conserved J-encoded phenylalanine. The earlier analysis of about 610 of the donors excluded sequences that lacked an unambiguous match to a single V gene segment. In an earlier analysis of 587 of the donors, a V segment was called functional when productive rearrangements were above 56.7%, and segregating when the standard deviation between donors exceeded 5%. To diagnose cytomegalovirus status from the catalog of TCR beta chain sequences, a statistical classification framework was built. In a later analysis, TCR nucleotide sequences were compared against IMGT/GENE-DB human TR gene sequences so that V and J genes could be assigned. In a later analysis, CDR3 sequences and most-parsimonious VDJ recombination scenarios were assigned using the TCRdist pipeline. A later analysis defined each TCR beta chain by its CDR3 amino acid sequence plus V-gene family, and excluded reads lacking a unique V-gene family. A later analysis removed roughly 590 highly shared, low-generation-probability nucleotide sequences to deal with suspected cross-contamination and a sequencing artifact. In a later analysis, a clonal expansion index for each public chain was calculated from normalized within-repertoire ranks of inferred template counts. A later analysis computed generation probabilities with a VDJ recombination model fitted to out-of-frame rearrangements, and checked the results against IGoR. Hypergeometric tests were used in a later analysis to score TCR-TCR, TCR-HLA and TCR-CMV co-occurrence, with a repertoire-size bias correction applied to the TCR pairs. False discovery rates were estimated in a later analysis by permuting HLA or CMV assignments 20 times. A later analysis grouped co-occurring TCRs with DBSCAN, adding TCRdist sequence similarity when clustering within HLA-allele-positive subsets. For co-occurrence clustering, repertoires with fewer than 30,000 or more than 120,000 public chains were excluded, along with about five repertoires with anomalous nucleotide sharing. TCRdb stores this immuneACCESS table with in-frame sequences only. Part of the clones is absent; in the studies checked, under half of the shortfall reflects unresolved V genes, and no reason is known for the rest. The V and J calls and the clone size are those of that table, but D and trimming were determined from the DNA. The sample table records 130,000 or so clones; around 87% of these occur just once. Together, the top ten hold more than 4.5% of the sample.

The cohort comprised hundreds of healthy bone marrow donors. All cohort members were sampled while nominally healthy, although unrecorded immune exposures were likely present. The donor tested CMV seronegative, placing the donor among the 350 to 400 seronegative members of the cohort. A peripheral blood sample was collected from each donor, and TCR beta sequencing was performed on peripheral blood mononuclear cells. Genomic DNA was extracted from the blood cell samples with the Qiagen DNeasy Blood Extraction Kit. The data are from a study of cytomegalovirus exposure and HLA in healthy donors (dated by TCRdb to the late 2010s). Background for the entire study: In an earlier analysis of 587 of the donors, roughly 300 Gb of sequence data and 95 million to 130 million unique TCR beta sequences from about 190 million T cells were reported. An early release covering some 640 HLA-typed donors comprised around 300 gigabases of sequencing data and tens of millions of unique TCR sequences. The study combined high-throughput TCR immunosequencing, statistical association of individual TCRs with disease status, and machine learning to predict cytomegalovirus infection status. A later analysis re-analyzed previously published TCR beta repertoires from about 600 donors and added high-resolution HLA genotyping to study TCR occurrence patterns. About five DR-DQ haplotypes were handled as single units for association and clustering, since linkage in the cohort was strong. An earlier analysis of around 640 of the donors used high-throughput TCR beta sequencing to judge whether each TCR beta V gene segment behaved as functional or pseudogenic. The study profiled the T cell repertoires of about 720 subjects by immunosequencing and related them to cytomegalovirus serostatus. Genome-wide SNP genotypes for about three fifths of the roughly 670 donors were used in a later genetic analysis, which treated that subset as a discovery cohort. The number of donors typed differed by locus, with roughly 620-640 for A, B, C, DRB1 and DQB1, about 500 for DQA1, 600 to 610 for DPA1, and approximately 470 for DPB1. All discovery cohort repertoires had been generated using a single sequencing platform. In the later analysis, no new phenotypic data were used to find candidate immune exposures; instead, reliance was placed on TCR beta sequences and their occurrence across donors. The study aimed to test whether cataloging public T cell receptors could reveal signatures of past pathogen exposure. Besides the first cohort of 666 subjects, a separate validation cohort made up of around 120 different subjects was used. Among some 400 genotyped donors of the cohort, an average of around 240,000 unique TCR beta nucleotide sequences was sequenced per donor, of which 15% to 20% were non-productive. Donor age, sex, ethnicity and CMV serostatus were compiled together with the repertoire data. Of the 300 to 400 genotyped donors, approximately 80% fell in the genetic ancestry cluster associated with self-reported Caucasian donors. Class I and class II HLA loci were covered by the typing at four-digit resolution. General study outcomes and caveats: A later analysis associated 16,951 TCR beta sequences with specific HLA alleles at a false discovery rate of 0.05. Because some donors lacked HLA typing at each locus, the association tests relied only on the typed subset. According to a later genetic analysis, donors in an Asian-associated ancestry cluster had fewer N-insertions in productive TCRs than the approximately 690-donor mean. Most TCR sequences were seen in very few donors, while some public TCRs were found in many individuals. According to a later analysis, TCR association rates differed among HLA loci, with DRB1 alleles showing the most associated TCRs and HLA-C alleles showing the fewest. A later analysis reported that several top co-occurrence clusters appeared linked to parvovirus B19, influenza, CMV and Epstein-Barr virus. Only TCR beta chains were sequenced in this cohort, and the absence of alpha or paired-chain data limited detectable features. Correlated functional status among segregating V segments might reflect linkage disequilibrium, but an unknown experimental factor could not be ruled out. The classifier was reported to diagnose cytomegalovirus status with high specificity and sensitivity in both the original and validation cohorts. The presence/absence analyses assumed that sequencing depth was roughly uniform across donors, and that assumption may not be true. In a later analysis, HLA-associated TCR beta chains showed more clonal expansion and lower generation probabilities than non-associated chains that were equally common. A later genetic analysis associated a missense DCLRE1C variant with V-gene and J-gene trimming of TCR beta chains, and an independent cohort replicated the association. In vitro tests confirmed that a few of the cytomegalovirus-associated TCR beta chains recognize cytomegalovirus antigens. In an earlier analysis of several hundred of the donors, most TCR beta V segments were observed in productive rearrangements about 90% or about 30% of the time, broadly matching IMGT annotations. A cluster of highly shared sequence variants was judged likely to be a technical artifact of the sequencing pipeline. The authors suggested that the approach could potentially be extended to other disease states and immunological phenotypes. In the study, 150 to 200 TCR beta chains were listed as associated with cytomegalovirus. The only immune exposure information available for the cohort was CMV serostatus. Because counts were too low, approximately 15 rarely observed V segments, including chromosome 9 orphons, were excluded from the earlier analysis of a few hundred of the donors. A further reported finding was that TCR beta sequences accurately predicted the HLA-A and HLA-B alleles for most subjects in the first cohort. A later analysis found that most CMV-associated TCR beta chains appeared HLA-restricted, with HLA associations seemingly driven largely by CMV exposure. Assigning TCR associations to individual alleles was difficult when HLA alleles, especially DR and DQ, strongly co-occurred.

Sequences were obtained from PBMCs. This TCR derives from a young woman in good health and CMV-seronegative.

The CDR3 loop reads CATSRERTRQVPRLYTF. The DNA sequence is TGTGCCACCAGCAGAGAACGTACGCGACAGGTACCCCGTCTCTACACCTTC. The chain joins TRBV15 to TRBJ1-2; 6 matching bases give a weak D call of TRBD1. Including the terminal cysteine and phenylalanine, the CDR3 comprises 17 residues. Only the CDR3 portion is preserved as DNA: 51 bases, with reading frame beginning at the first base. V is pared back by 0 bases and J by 10 bases, with 24 bases lying between the germline termini. Via the germline V gene (reference sequence), CDR1 is LNHNV and CDR2 YYDKDF.